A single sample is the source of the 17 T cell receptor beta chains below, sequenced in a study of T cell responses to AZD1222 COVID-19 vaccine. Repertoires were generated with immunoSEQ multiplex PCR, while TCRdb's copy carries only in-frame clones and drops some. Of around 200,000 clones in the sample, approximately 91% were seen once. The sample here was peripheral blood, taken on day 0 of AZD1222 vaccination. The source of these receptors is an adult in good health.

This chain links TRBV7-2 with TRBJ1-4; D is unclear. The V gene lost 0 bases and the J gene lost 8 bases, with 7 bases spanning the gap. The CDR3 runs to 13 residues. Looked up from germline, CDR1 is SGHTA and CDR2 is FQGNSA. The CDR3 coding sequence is TGTGCCAGCAGCTTAGCGAGCGGGGAAAAACTGTTTTTT. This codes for CASSLASGEKLFF.

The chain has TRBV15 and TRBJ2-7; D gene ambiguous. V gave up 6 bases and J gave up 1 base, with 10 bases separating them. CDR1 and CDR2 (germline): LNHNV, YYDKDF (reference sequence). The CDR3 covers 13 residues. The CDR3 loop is CATSPLSSYEQYF. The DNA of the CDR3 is TGTGCCACCAGTCCACTATCGTCCTACGAGCAGTACTTC.

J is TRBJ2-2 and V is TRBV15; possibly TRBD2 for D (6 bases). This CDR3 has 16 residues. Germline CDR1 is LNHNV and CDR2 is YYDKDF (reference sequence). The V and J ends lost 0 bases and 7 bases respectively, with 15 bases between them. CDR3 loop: CATSREGTGIRGELFF. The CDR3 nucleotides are TGTGCCACCAGCAGAGAGGGGACTGGGATCCGCGGGGAGCTGTTTTTT.

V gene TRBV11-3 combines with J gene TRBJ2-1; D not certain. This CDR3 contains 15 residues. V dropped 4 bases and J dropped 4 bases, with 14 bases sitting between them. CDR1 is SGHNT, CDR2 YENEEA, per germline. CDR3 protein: CASSSLADPYNEQFF. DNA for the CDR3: TGTGCCAGCAGCTCCCTGGCGGATCCTTACAATGAGCAGTTCTTC.

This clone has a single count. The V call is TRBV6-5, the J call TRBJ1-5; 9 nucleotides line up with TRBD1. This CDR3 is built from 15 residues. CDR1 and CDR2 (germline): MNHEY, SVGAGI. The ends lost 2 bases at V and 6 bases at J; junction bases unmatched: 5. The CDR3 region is CASSYGQGFRQPQHF. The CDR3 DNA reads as TGTGCCAGCAGTTACGGACAGGGGTTCCGTCAGCCCCAGCATTTT.

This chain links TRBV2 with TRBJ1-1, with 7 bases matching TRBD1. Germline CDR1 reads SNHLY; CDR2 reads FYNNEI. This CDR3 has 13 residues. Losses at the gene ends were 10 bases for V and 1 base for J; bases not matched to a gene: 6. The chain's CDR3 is CATTGQTNTEAFF. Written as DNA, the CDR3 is TGTGCCACCACGGGACAGACGAACACTGAAGCTTTCTTT.

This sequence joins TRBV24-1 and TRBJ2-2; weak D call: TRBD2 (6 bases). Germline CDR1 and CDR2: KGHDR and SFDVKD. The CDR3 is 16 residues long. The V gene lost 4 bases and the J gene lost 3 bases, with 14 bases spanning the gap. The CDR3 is CATSDLGGEDTGELFF. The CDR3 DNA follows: TGTGCCACCAGTGACCTGGGGGGTGAAGACACCGGGGAGCTGTTTTTT.

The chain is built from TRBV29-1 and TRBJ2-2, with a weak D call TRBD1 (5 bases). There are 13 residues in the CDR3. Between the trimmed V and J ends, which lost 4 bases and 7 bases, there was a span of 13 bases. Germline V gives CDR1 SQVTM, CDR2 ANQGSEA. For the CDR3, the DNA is TGCAGCGTTGCAAGGACACTTGACGGGGAGCTGTTTTTT. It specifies CSVARTLDGELFF.

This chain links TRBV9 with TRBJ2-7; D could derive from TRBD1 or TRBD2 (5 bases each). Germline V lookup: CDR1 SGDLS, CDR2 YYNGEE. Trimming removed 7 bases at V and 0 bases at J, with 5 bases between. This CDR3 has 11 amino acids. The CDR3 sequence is CASGTSYEQYF. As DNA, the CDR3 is TGTGCCAGCGGGACCTCCTACGAGCAGTACTTC.

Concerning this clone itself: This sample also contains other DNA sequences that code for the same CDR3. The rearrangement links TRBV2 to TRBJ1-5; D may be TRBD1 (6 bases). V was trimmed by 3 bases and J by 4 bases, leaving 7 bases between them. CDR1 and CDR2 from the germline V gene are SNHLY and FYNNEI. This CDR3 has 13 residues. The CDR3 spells CASSDRGNQPQHF. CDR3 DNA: TGTGCCAGCAGTGACAGGGGTAATCAGCCCCAGCATTTT.

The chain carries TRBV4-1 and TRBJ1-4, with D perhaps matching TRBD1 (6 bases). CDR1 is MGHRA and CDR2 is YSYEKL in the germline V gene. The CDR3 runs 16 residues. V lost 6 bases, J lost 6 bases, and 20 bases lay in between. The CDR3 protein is CASRKRRGGLDEKLFF. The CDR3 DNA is TGCGCCAGCAGGAAGAGACGAGGGGGACTGGATGAAAAACTGTTTTTT.

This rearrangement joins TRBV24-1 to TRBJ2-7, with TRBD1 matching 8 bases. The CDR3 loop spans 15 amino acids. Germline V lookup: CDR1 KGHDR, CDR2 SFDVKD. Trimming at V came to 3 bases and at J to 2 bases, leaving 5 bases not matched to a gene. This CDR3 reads CATSDRDRITYEQYF. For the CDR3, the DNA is TGTGCCACCAGTGATCGGGACAGGATAACCTACGAGCAGTACTTC.

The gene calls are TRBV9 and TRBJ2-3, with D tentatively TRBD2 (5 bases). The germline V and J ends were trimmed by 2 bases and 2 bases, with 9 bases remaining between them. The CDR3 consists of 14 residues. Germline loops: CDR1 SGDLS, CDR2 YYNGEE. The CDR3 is CASSVAGPTDTQYF. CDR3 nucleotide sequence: TGTGCCAGCAGCGTGGCGGGCCCCACAGATACGCAGTATTTT.

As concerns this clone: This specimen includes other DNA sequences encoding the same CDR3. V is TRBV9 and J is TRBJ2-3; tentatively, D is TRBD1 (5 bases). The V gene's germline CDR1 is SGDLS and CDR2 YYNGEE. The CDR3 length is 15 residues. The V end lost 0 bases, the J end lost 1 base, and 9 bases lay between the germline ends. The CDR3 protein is CASSVGGGGTDTQYF. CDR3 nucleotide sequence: TGTGCCAGCAGCGTAGGGGGCGGAGGCACAGATACGCAGTATTTT. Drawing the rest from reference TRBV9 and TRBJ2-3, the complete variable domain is DSGVTQTPKHLITATGQRVTLRCSPRSGDLSVYWYQQSLDQGLQFLIQYYNGEERAKGNILERFSAQQFPDLHSELNLSSLELGDSALYFCASSVGGGGTDTQYFGPGTRLTVL.

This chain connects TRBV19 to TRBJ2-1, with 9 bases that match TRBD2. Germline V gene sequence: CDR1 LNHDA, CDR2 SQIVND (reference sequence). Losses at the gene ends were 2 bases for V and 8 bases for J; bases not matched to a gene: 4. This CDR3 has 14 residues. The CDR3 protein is CASSIQGLAYEQFF. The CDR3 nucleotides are TGTGCCAGTAGTATACAGGGACTAGCCTATGAGCAGTTCTTC.

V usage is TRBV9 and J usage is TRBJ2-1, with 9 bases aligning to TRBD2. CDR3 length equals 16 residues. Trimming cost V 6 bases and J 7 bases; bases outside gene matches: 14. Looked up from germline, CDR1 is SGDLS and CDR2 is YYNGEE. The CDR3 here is CASNLGGSGSQNEQFF. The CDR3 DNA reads TGTGCCAGCAACCTAGGGGGTAGCGGGAGTCAAAATGAGCAGTTCTTC.

The CDR3 region is CASSLGPRQPGQPQHF. In nucleotides, the CDR3 is TGCGCCAGCAGCTTGGGGCCCCGACAGCCGGGGCAGCCCCAGCATTTT. The chain couples TRBV5-1 to TRBJ1-5; the D gene is possibly TRBD1 (5 bases). Trimming removed 0 bases at V and 7 bases at J, with 17 bases between. Germline loops: CDR1 SGHRS, CDR2 YFSETQ. The CDR3 has 16 amino acids.